What follows are 30 T cell receptor beta chains derived from one specimen sequenced in a study of cytomegalovirus exposure and HLA in healthy donors (dated by TCRdb to the late 2010s). Libraries were built with the immunoSEQ multiplex PCR assay. The multiplex PCR relied on a mix of 60 forward primers for TCR Vbeta segments and 13 reverse primers for TCR Jbeta segments. TCRdb provides this immuneACCESS table in a form limited to in-frame rearrangements. Some clones are lacking; in checked studies, under half of them reflect an unresolved V gene, and why the rest are absent is not known. The sample table lists approximately 80,000 clones, about three quarters of them with a count of one. The ten biggest clones cover just under 2.5% of the sample. The sample comprised PBMCs. These TCRs come from a male donor in good health and CMV-seropositive.

The CDR3 DNA is TGTGCCAGCAGCCCCGGGACTTTCCAAGAGACCCAGTACTTC. The encoded protein is CASSPGTFQETQYF. The V call is TRBV7-2, the J call TRBJ2-5, with D tentatively TRBD2 (6 bases). V gave up 5 bases and J gave up 1 base, with 11 bases separating them. Germline CDR1 is SGHTA and CDR2 is FQGNSA. CDR3 length: 14 residues.

This chain joins TRBV29-1 and TRBJ1-1; D unclear. Per the germline V gene, CDR1 is SQVTM and CDR2 is ANQGSEA. The V end lost 3 bases, the J end lost 6 bases, and 11 bases lay between the germline ends. This CDR3 comprises 12 residues. Here the CDR3 DNA reads TGCAGCGTTGATCGGGGTAGTGCTGAAGCTTTCTTT. The encoded protein is CSVDRGSAEAFF.

This clone was picked up a small number of times. The chain's CDR3 is CASSERDRGGTGNQPQHF. The CDR3 region has the DNA TGTGCCAGCAGTGAACGGGACAGGGGGGGAACTGGCAATCAGCCCCAGCATTTT. The chain carries TRBV6-1 and TRBJ1-5, with TRBD1 identical over 11 bases. The ends lost 2 bases at V and 2 bases at J; junction bases unmatched: 8. Germline values: CDR1 MNHNS, CDR2 SASEGT. There are 18 residues in the CDR3.

The gene calls are TRBV25-1 and TRBJ2-7; TRBD2 agrees at 11 bases. In germline, CDR1 is MGHDK, CDR2 SYGVNS. V was pared by 4 bases and J by 4 bases, with 3 bases of the junction left unmatched. There are 14 residues in the CDR3. The CDR3 DNA reads TGTGCCAGCAGTGTCGGGACTAGCGGATACGAGCAGTACTTC. It yields the protein CASSVGTSGYEQYF.

The rearrangement links TRBV7-2 to TRBJ1-1; 8 nucleotides agree with TRBD1. The J segment lost 0 bases and the V segment lost 1 base, leaving 1 base of the junction unmatched. The CDR3 consists of 15 residues. Germline V gives CDR1 SGHTA, CDR2 FQGNSA. The CDR3 DNA sequence: TGTGCCAGCAGCTTAGGGGACAGGCTGAACACTGAAGCTTTCTTT. It translates to CASSLGDRLNTEAFF.

This clone was counted only a few times. This rearrangement joins TRBV28 to TRBJ2-5, with TRBD1 identical over 7 bases. The germline V gene encodes CDR1 MDHEN and CDR2 SYDVKM. The ends lost 5 bases at V and 5 bases at J; junction bases unmatched: 5. The length of the CDR3 is 13 residues. The CDR3 coding sequence is TGTGCCAGCAGTCCCGGGACAGAGGAGACCCAGTACTTC. This translates into CASSPGTEETQYF.

As DNA, the CDR3 is TGTGCCAGCAGCCCTAACGGTGCGGTCTCCTACGAGCAGTACTTC. Its translation is CASSPNGAVSYEQYF. The V and J genes are TRBV5-4 and TRBJ2-7; D is undetermined. Trimming took off 4 bases at V and 0 bases at J, with 14 bases between the two ends. The CDR3 contains 15 residues. In germline, CDR1 is SGHNT, CDR2 YYREEE (reference sequence).

This chain links TRBV29-1 with TRBJ2-3, with a weak D call TRBD2 (5 bases). The CDR3 has 11 residues. Germline V gene data show CDR1 as SQVTM and CDR2 as ANQGSEA. With 4 bases removed from V and 3 bases from J, the gap between germline ends came to 5 bases. The CDR3 DNA sequence: TGCAGCGTTGGAGGGACAGATACGCAGTATTTT. Its translation: CSVGGTDTQYF.

The genes are TRBV4-2 and TRBJ2-7; 11 nucleotides match TRBD2. V shed 2 bases and J 5 bases; nucleotides not matched to a gene: 5. Per the germline V gene, CDR1 is LGHNA and CDR2 is YNFKEQ. The CDR3 length is 15 residues. The CDR3 reads CASSQTLAGVHEQYF. The CDR3 DNA follows: TGTGCCAGCAGCCAAACACTAGCGGGAGTTCACGAGCAGTACTTC.

The rearrangement uses TRBV6-5 and TRBJ1-1, with TRBD1 matching over 9 bases. This CDR3 is 13 amino acids long. From germline, CDR1 is MNHEY and CDR2 SVGAGI. V gave up 6 bases and J gave up 5 bases; unmatched junction bases: 4. Written as DNA, the CDR3 is TGTGCCAGCAGACAGGGGGCGAGAACTGAAGCTTTCTTT. Encoded protein: CASRQGARTEAFF.

This clone came up a few times. The rearrangement uses TRBV28 and TRBJ1-1; unclear D gene. The CDR3 extends over 12 amino acids. Germline V gene sequence: CDR1 MDHEN, CDR2 SYDVKM. The ends were cut back, 3 bases at V and 6 bases at J, with 8 bases in the middle. The CDR3, as DNA: TGTGCCAGCAGTTTCAGCGTCGCTGAAGCTTTCTTT. Translated: CASSFSVAEAFF.

The chain employs TRBV28 and TRBJ1-5; possible D gene TRBD1, 5 bases. The germline V gene encodes CDR1 MDHEN and CDR2 SYDVKM. The V and J ends lost 6 bases and 11 bases respectively, with 14 bases between them. This CDR3 is built from 12 residues. CDR3 residues: CASSRPRVAQHF. CDR3 coding DNA: TGTGCCAGCAGCCGCCCCAGGGTGGCCCAGCATTTT.

The chain combines TRBV9 with TRBJ2-7; 11 bases fit TRBD2. V gave up 4 bases and J gave up 6 bases; unmatched junction bases: 6. The CDR3 contains 14 residues. Per the germline V gene, CDR1 is SGDLS and CDR2 is YYNGEE. DNA of the CDR3: TGTGCCAGCAGCCCGGGGACTAGCGGAGGCGAGCAGTACTTC. It is translated as CASSPGTSGGEQYF.

V usage is TRBV7-3 and J usage is TRBJ2-7; 11 positions agree with TRBD2. The CDR3 loop spans 15 amino acids. CDR1 and CDR2 (germline): SGHTA, FQGTGA. The ends lost 5 bases at V and 2 bases at J; junction bases unmatched: 5. The CDR3 DNA reads as TGTGCCAGCAGCCCAGGGACTAGCGGCCCCTACGAGCAGTACTTC. Translating gives CASSPGTSGPYEQYF.

On this clone itself: Compared with germline, one end of the junction differs, possibly owing to a read error. The V and J genes are TRBV28 and TRBJ2-1; the D gene is possibly TRBD1 (5 bases). CDR3 size: 13 residues. Germline V gives CDR1 MDHEN, CDR2 SYDVKM. The CDR3 DNA reads as TGTGCCAGCGGTTTAACTGGGGCCAATGAGCAGTTCTTC. Residues: CASGLTGANEQFF.

The gene calls are TRBV6-5 and TRBJ1-2, with D possibly matching TRBD1 (6 bases). The CDR3 has 15 residues. Trimming took 5 bases from V and 5 from J, leaving 18 bases between them. Germline CDR1 and CDR2: MNHEY and SVGAGI. CDR3 nucleotides: TGTGCCAGCAGTAAACTTTACAGGGATTATTATGGCTACACCTTC. Its translation is CASSKLYRDYYGYTF.

This chain connects TRBV30 to TRBJ1-1; D call uncertain. Looked up from germline, CDR1 is GTSNPN and CDR2 is SVGIG (reference sequence). Trimming removed 4 bases from V and 3 bases from J, with 9 bases in between. The CDR3 spans 12 residues. The CDR3 DNA is TGTGCCTGGAATCCGAGTGACACTGAAGCTTTCTTT. It codes for CAWNPSDTEAFF.

This chain uses TRBV7-3 with TRBJ2-7; a weak D match, TRBD1 (6 bases). The CDR3 length is 14 residues. Trimming removed 0 bases from V and 5 bases from J, with 11 bases in between. Germline assignment: CDR1 SGHTA and CDR2 FQGTGA. The DNA of the CDR3 is TGTGCCAGCAGCTTAACCGGACAGTCCCACGAGCAGTACTTC. Translating it yields CASSLTGQSHEQYF.

This clone appeared once. J is TRBJ2-7 and V is TRBV13, with 14 bases fitting TRBD2. The CDR3 totals 14 residues. Trimming took 8 bases from V and 3 from J; bases not matched to a gene: 3. Germline assignment: CDR1 PRHDT and CDR2 FYEKMQ (reference sequence). The CDR3 region has the DNA TGTGCCAGCGGACTAGCGGGAGGACTCTACGAGCAGTACTTC. As protein: CASGLAGGLYEQYF.

This clone was observed a handful of times. The rearrangement joins TRBV28 to TRBJ2-2, with TRBD2 matching 12 bases. There are 17 residues in the CDR3. CDR1 is MDHEN, CDR2 SYDVKM, per germline. The V segment lost 5 bases and the J segment 6 bases; nucleotides outside the gene matches: 10. CDR3 DNA: TGTGCCAGCAGTCCCCTGAGACTAGCGGGAGTCTCCGGGGAGCTGTTTTTT. It yields the protein CASSPLRLAGVSGELFF.

The chain joins TRBV19 to TRBJ1-3; possible D gene TRBD1, 5 bases. The V gene lost 2 bases and the J gene lost 2 bases, with 10 bases spanning the gap. There are 15 residues in the CDR3. In germline, CDR1 is LNHDA, CDR2 SQIVND (reference sequence). This chain's CDR3 is CASSIPGGTGNTIYF. In nucleotides, the CDR3 is TGTGCCAGTAGTATACCCGGGGGGACTGGAAACACCATATATTTT.

V gene TRBV12-2 combines with J gene TRBJ2-3; the table's D call, TRBD2, was not checked against the DNA. TRBV12-2 is flagged as a pseudogene. This CDR3 has 16 residues. The CDR3 DNA is TGTGCAAGTCGCCCTAGGATTATCCCCCGCACAGATACGCAGTATTTT. Its protein product is CASRPRIIPRTDTQYF.

V gene TRBV9 combines with J gene TRBJ2-7; possible D gene TRBD2, 5 bases. The germline V and J ends were trimmed by 0 bases and 6 bases, with 16 bases remaining between them. This CDR3 region has 15 residues. In germline, CDR1 is SGDLS, CDR2 YYNGEE. The chain's CDR3 is CASSVDGGLAAEQYF. CDR3 nucleotide sequence: TGTGCCAGCAGCGTAGACGGCGGGCTTGCTGCCGAGCAGTACTTC.

The V gene is TRBV6-5, the J gene TRBJ2-1; D might be TRBD2 (6 bases). Trimming left V 0 bases short and J 7 bases short, with 16 bases between. Germline CDR1 MNHEY, CDR2 SVGAGI. There are 16 residues in the CDR3. CDR3 nucleotides: TGTGCCAGCAGTTACTCCCTCGGAGGGGAGGTAAATGAGCAGTTCTTC. This codes for CASSYSLGGEVNEQFF.

The V gene is TRBV25-1, the J gene TRBJ1-4, with no clear D. Germline V CDR1 and CDR2: MGHDK, SYGVNS. This CDR3 spans 14 amino acids. V lost 5 bases, J lost 0 bases, and 7 bases lay in between. In DNA form, the CDR3 reads TGTGCCAGCAGTCCCATAGCAACTAATGAAAAACTGTTTTTT. Its protein is CASSPIATNEKLFF.

This chain uses TRBV29-1 with TRBJ2-7; D might be TRBD1 (6 bases). The CDR3 covers 13 residues. Germline loops: CDR1 SQVTM, CDR2 ANQGSEA. The V and J ends lost 5 bases and 0 bases respectively, with 11 bases between them. Here the CDR3 reads CSVQGINSYEQYF. The CDR3 DNA sequence: TGCAGCGTTCAGGGGATCAACTCCTACGAGCAGTACTTC.

The chain employs TRBV6-1 and TRBJ2-7, with 9 bases matching TRBD1. J was trimmed by 2 bases and V by 5 bases; bases with no gene match: 7. This CDR3 comprises 15 residues. In germline, CDR1 is MNHNS, CDR2 SASEGT. The CDR3 loop reads CASSLAGTGTYEQYF. Here the CDR3 DNA reads TGTGCCAGCAGTTTGGCCGGGACAGGGACCTACGAGCAGTACTTC.

Only a few counts were recorded for this clone. The CDR3: CATMGGPNTEAFF. Written as DNA, the CDR3 is TGTGCCACTATGGGAGGACCAAACACTGAAGCTTTCTTT. The gene calls are TRBV28 and TRBJ1-1, with no clear D. V was shortened by 10 bases and J by 2 bases, with 14 bases between the two germline ends. Per germline, CDR1 MDHEN and CDR2 SYDVKM. This CDR3 is built from 13 residues.

The genes are TRBV6-4 and TRBJ2-3; 9 bases match TRBD1. With 0 bases clipped from V and 0 bases from J, the junction kept 1 base outside the gene matches. The V gene's germline CDR1 is MRHNA and CDR2 SNTAGT. The CDR3 runs 16 residues. The CDR3: CASSDSTGGSTDTQYF. In DNA, the CDR3 is TGTGCCAGCAGTGACTCGACAGGGGGGAGCACAGATACGCAGTATTTT.

J is TRBJ2-7 and V is TRBV7-2; TRBD1 is a possible D gene (6 bases). V was shortened by 1 base and J by 4 bases, with 17 bases between the two germline ends. The CDR3 covers 16 residues. The V gene's germline CDR1 is SGHTA and CDR2 FQGNSA. DNA of the CDR3: TGTGCCAGCAGCTTAGAACATCGGGACAATCGGTACGAGCAGTACTTC. Translated: CASSLEHRDNRYEQYF.